There are a few counts of the clone carrying this T cell receptor (beta chain). Its antigen is not known. Preparation of the TCRbeta library was carried out with unique molecular identifiers. TCRdb reanalysed the PCR reads using MiXCR and keeps one entry per CDR3 protein. The sample includes about a million distinct CDR3 sequences, around 30% of them seen just once. Unmatched junction bases numbered 13, after V lost 6 bases and J lost 6 bases. Germline-derived CDR1 and CDR2 are MNHNS and SASEGT. There are 16 residues in the CDR3. The data belong to a study of T-cell reconstitution after alpha-beta-depleted transplantation in children. Study-wide points: Hyperexpanded clones declined; after one year, newly produced T cells mostly supplied diversity. Several hundred graft clones that had expanded were reportedly the source of alpha-beta T cells about two months after transplant. Some patients' high day-60 TCRbeta diversity was attributed to recipient cells surviving conditioning.

Sequenced here: PBMCs, mostly from graft donor cells, sampled 360 days after TCRalphabeta/CD19-depleted stem cell transplant. The receptor was isolated from a boy under two years old who had a stem cell transplant for SCID, so the T cells may come from the graft donor. The V gene is TRBV6-1, the J gene TRBJ2-3, with 9 bases fitting TRBD2. CDR3 nucleotides: TGTGCCAGCAGACGTCCGGAGCGGGGGGCTGCGGATACGCAGTATTTT. It translates to CASRRPERGAADTQYF.